The clone carrying this TCR beta chain has just one count. No antigen is known for it. This specimen belongs to a study of OX40 agonist ivuxolimab in advanced cancers. The overall study: The study gave patients intravenous ivuxolimab at 0.01 to 10 mg/kg every 2 weeks. The study's findings and limits: Antigen specificity of clonally expanded peripheral T cells was not established. Partial responders treated at 0.1-3.0 mg/kg exhibited clonal expansion among the lowest measured.

Assay: immunoSEQ multiplex PCR; the TCRdb copy retains only in-frame clones and omits some. This sample has over 60,000 clones; around 80% occur once, and the top ten carry approximately 6.8%. Patients had blood sampled at baseline and again on cycle 4 day 1 and cycle 7 day 1. The CDR3 is made up of 14 amino acids. Looked up from germline, CDR1 is SGHRS and CDR2 is YFSETQ. Trimming cost V 2 bases and J 6 bases, with 14 bases left between them. The clonotype comes from an adult with an advanced solid tumor such as melanoma, head and neck, liver or kidney cancer. This specimen was CD4+ or CD8+ T cells sorted from blood, taken in a trial of the OX40 agonist ivuxolimab. The chain recombines TRBV5-1 with TRBJ1-2; D not certain. The CDR3 nucleotides are TGCGCCAGCAGCTTACTCGGGCCAACGGATGGCTACACCTTC. Translated: CASSLLGPTDGYTF. The full variable domain, in which reference TRBV5-1 and TRBJ1-2 provide the parts outside the CDR3, is KAGVTQTPRYLIKTRGQQVTLSCSPISGHRSVSWYQQTPGQGLQFLFEYFSETQRNKGNFPGRFSGRQFSNSRSEMNVSTLELGDSALYLCASSLLGPTDGYTFGSGTRLTVV.